The entry below describes one T cell receptor (beta chain). Generated by immunoSEQ multiplex PCR, the TCRdb table keeps only in-frame clones and is missing some. The data contain 200,000 to 250,000 clones, about 88% of them singletons. The data are from a study of blood T cell repertoires in COVID-19. Turning to the study itself: From the United States, Italy and Spain came samples of acute and convalescent COVID-19.

The CDR3 loop spans 18 amino acids. Germline lookup yields CDR1 MNHNS and CDR2 SASEGT. Trimming cost V 1 base and J 3 bases, with 18 bases left between them. V and J are TRBV6-1 and TRBJ2-2, with D possibly matching TRBD2 (7 bases). The origin of this receptor is a woman in her fifties or sixties with COVID-19, enrolled during active disease. Sequenced input: peripheral blood. The CDR3 bases are TGTGCCAGCAGTGAAGTCATACAGGCGGGGGCCTACACCGGGGAGCTGTTTTTT. Protein sequence: CASSEVIQAGAYTGELFF.